This paragraph covers one T cell receptor beta chain sequence. These data originate in a study of blood T cell repertoires in COVID-19. Germline V gene sequence: CDR1 KGHDR, CDR2 SFDVKD. J lost 0 bases, V lost 4 bases, and 7 bases had no gene match. The CDR3 contains 16 residues. Measured with immunoSEQ multiplex PCR; TCRdb has only the in-frame clones, and not every one. Here the sample spans 200,000 to 250,000 clones, 65% to 90% being singletons. This clonotype was obtained from a woman aged 45-65 years with acute COVID-19. Specimen: PBMCs or T cells enriched from blood (not recorded which). The chain employs TRBV24-1 and TRBJ1-2; 7 bases align to TRBD1. The CDR3 DNA reads TGTGCCACCAGTGACCCAGGGGGACGCTCTAACTATGGCTACACCTTC. Its protein product is CATSDPGGRSNYGYTF.